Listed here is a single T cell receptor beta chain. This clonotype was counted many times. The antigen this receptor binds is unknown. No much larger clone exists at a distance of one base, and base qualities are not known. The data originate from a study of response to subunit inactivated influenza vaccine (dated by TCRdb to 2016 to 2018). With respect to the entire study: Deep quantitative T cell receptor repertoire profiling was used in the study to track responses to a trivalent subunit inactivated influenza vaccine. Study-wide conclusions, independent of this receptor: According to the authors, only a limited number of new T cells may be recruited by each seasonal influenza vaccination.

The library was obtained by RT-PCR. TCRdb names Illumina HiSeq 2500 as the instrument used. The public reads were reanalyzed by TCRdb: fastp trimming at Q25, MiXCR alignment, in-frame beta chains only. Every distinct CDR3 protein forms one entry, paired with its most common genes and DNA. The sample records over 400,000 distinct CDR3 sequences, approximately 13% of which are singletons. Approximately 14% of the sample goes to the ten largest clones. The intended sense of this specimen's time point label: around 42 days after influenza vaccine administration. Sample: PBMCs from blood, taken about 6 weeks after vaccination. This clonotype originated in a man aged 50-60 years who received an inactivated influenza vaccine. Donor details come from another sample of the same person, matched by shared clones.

Here is the DNA: TGCGCCAGCAGCCAAGAAGGGCAGGGAAGTGACGAGCAGTACTTC. It specifies CASSQEGQGSDEQYF. The rearrangement combines TRBV4-3 with TRBJ2-7, with TRBD1 as a weak D call on 5 bases. V drops 0 bases and J drops 5 bases, leaving 14 bases in between. The CDR3 contains 15 residues, cysteine and phenylalanine counted. CDR3 DNA only is kept here, 45 bases in frame from base 1. The germline V gene specifies LGHNA as CDR1 and YSLEER as CDR2.